This entry lists 29 T cell receptor beta chains sequenced from one sample in a study of cytomegalovirus exposure and HLA in healthy donors. Researchers ran the PCR with 60 Vbeta and 13 Jbeta primers. Generated by immunoSEQ multiplex PCR, the TCRdb table keeps only in-frame clones and is missing some. The sample contains approximately 140,000 clones, more than 60% of which appear only once. Sequencing input: PBMCs. These receptors all stem from a woman in her forties or fifties in good health and CMV-seropositive.

The chain employs TRBV7-9 and TRBJ1-6; 10 nucleotides align to TRBD1. The junction had 2 bases not matched to a gene; V was cut back by 2 bases and J by 7 bases. The germline CDR1 and CDR2 sequences are SEHNR and FQNEAQ (reference sequence). The CDR3 covers 15 residues. CDR3 loop: CASSLSGQGNSPLHF. In nucleotides, the CDR3 is TGTGCCAGCAGCTTATCGGGACAGGGGAATTCACCCCTCCACTTT. The variable domain in full, completed from reference TRBV7-9 and TRBJ1-6, reads DTGVSQNPRHKITKRGQNVTFRCDPISEHNRLYWYRQTLGQGPEFLTYFQNEAQLEKSRLLSDRFSAERPKGSFSTLEIQRTEQGDSAMYLCASSLSGQGNSPLHFGNGTRLTVT.

Notes on this clone: Other nucleotide sequences from this sample produce the same CDR3. This chain links TRBV27 with TRBJ1-1; perhaps TRBD1 as D (5 bases). The germline CDR1 and CDR2 sequences are MNHEY and SMNVEV (reference sequence). The CDR3 extends over 14 amino acids. V was cut by 2 bases and J by 3 bases, with 10 bases left in between. CDR3: CASSLSGGYTEAFF. CDR3 in DNA: TGTGCCAGCAGTTTAAGCGGGGGTTACACTGAAGCTTTCTTT.

The rearrangement links TRBV4-1 to TRBJ2-5; TRBD2 matches 7 bases. Germline V gene sequence: CDR1 MGHRA, CDR2 YSYEKL. This CDR3 is built from 18 residues. Trimming cost V 4 bases and J 1 base; bases outside gene matches: 15. The CDR3 spells CASSPTMAGELSQETQYF. CDR3 nucleotides: TGCGCCAGCAGCCCGACGATGGCGGGGGAATTGAGCCAAGAGACCCAGTACTTC.

The chain joins TRBV28 to TRBJ1-1; 8 bases match TRBD1. With V trimmed by 5 bases and J by 6 bases, 11 bases remained unmatched. From germline, CDR1 is MDHEN and CDR2 SYDVKM. This CDR3 is built from 15 residues. The CDR3 coding sequence is TGTGCCAGCAGTCCCGCAGGGGGCAGTGCCGCTGAAGCTTTCTTT. The encoded protein is CASSPAGGSAAEAFF.

The rearrangement uses TRBV10-3 and TRBJ1-6; the match to TRBD1 covers 8 bases. The J segment lost 7 bases and the V segment lost 10 bases, leaving 3 bases of the junction unmatched. This CDR3 region has 12 residues. Germline assignment: CDR1 ENHRY and CDR2 SYGVKD. CDR3 in amino acids: CATQGGNSPLHF. The CDR3 DNA reads TGTGCCACACAGGGGGGAAATTCACCCCTCCACTTT.

The chain is built from TRBV5-1 and TRBJ2-2, with 8 bases that match TRBD2. The germline CDR1 and CDR2 sequences are SGHRS and YFSETQ. The CDR3 spans 18 residues. After removal of 1 base from V and 2 bases from J, the junction contained 10 bases not matched to a gene. CDR3 DNA: TGCGCCAGCAGCTTGTATTCTCGGGGGGGGATAAACACCGGGGAGCTGTTTTTT. Its protein is CASSLYSRGGINTGELFF.

The CDR3 here is CASSLTGGQETQYF. The CDR3 DNA reads as TGTGCCAGTAGCCTTACAGGGGGCCAAGAGACCCAGTACTTC. The chain is built from TRBV19 and TRBJ2-5; 8 bases match TRBD1. The CDR3 length is 14 residues. Per the germline V gene, CDR1 is LNHDA and CDR2 is SQIVND (reference sequence). V was pared by 6 bases and J by 1 base, with 4 bases of the junction left unmatched.

The chain carries TRBV4-3 and TRBJ2-3; 7 bases are shared with TRBD2. Germline values: CDR1 LGHNA, CDR2 YSLEER. V was clipped by 0 bases and J by 6 bases; unmatched bases: 9. This CDR3 has 16 residues. CDR3 coding DNA: TGCGCCAGCAGCCAAGAGAAATCGGGGCGGGGGGATACGCAGTATTTT. Its translation is CASSQEKSGRGDTQYF.

At least ten counts were recorded for this clone. V and J are TRBV7-9 and TRBJ2-7; D is perhaps TRBD1 (5 bases). Germline V gene sequence: CDR1 SEHNR, CDR2 FQNEAQ (reference sequence). This CDR3 is 14 amino acids long. V was pared by 1 base and J by 6 bases, with 13 bases between. The CDR3 bases are TGTGCCAGCAGCTTAGACCAGGGTGAGGTCGAGCAGTACTTC. Its protein is CASSLDQGEVEQYF.

This clone appeared once. The chain combines TRBV2 with TRBJ1-2; D not certain. The CDR3 has 13 residues. CDR1 is SNHLY and CDR2 is FYNNEI in the germline V gene. Trimming took off 7 bases at V and 3 bases at J, with 12 bases between the two ends. As DNA, the CDR3 is TGTGCCAGCAAGCCCGAGGGCCACTATGGCTACACCTTC. Residues: CASKPEGHYGYTF.

J is TRBJ1-1 and V is TRBV2; possibly TRBD1 for D (6 bases). The CDR3 is 17 amino acids. V was cut by 6 bases and J by 2 bases, with 22 bases left in between. The V gene's germline CDR1 is SNHLY and CDR2 FYNNEI. CDR3 coding DNA: TGTGCCAGCAGCGTTTCTTTCCTGACAGGCCCAAACACTGAAGCTTTCTTT. Its translation is CASSVSFLTGPNTEAFF.

The rearrangement links TRBV6-6 to TRBJ2-5; 13 bases are a match to TRBD2. Near its end, the DNA agrees better with TRBJ2-7, so the J call may be wrong. Germline V gene lookup returns CDR1 MNHNY and CDR2 SVGAGI (reference sequence). This CDR3 is built from 15 residues. CDR3 coding DNA: TGTGCCAGCAGTTCAACTAGCGGGGGGGGATACGAGCAGTACTTC. Residues: CASSSTSGGGYEQYF.

This clone showed up just once. CDR3 DNA: TGTGCCAGCAGCCAACTGGGACAGGGGGCGCCTGGCTACACCTTC. Protein sequence: CASSQLGQGAPGYTF. V usage is TRBV4-2 and J usage is TRBJ1-2; TRBD1 matches 12 bases. Per the germline V gene, CDR1 is LGHNA and CDR2 is YNFKEQ. The CDR3 covers 15 residues. The ends lost 2 bases at V and 7 bases at J; junction bases unmatched: 5.

The V and J genes are TRBV6-4 and TRBJ2-1, with 9 positions matching TRBD2. Per germline, CDR1 MRHNA and CDR2 SNTAGT. The CDR3 has 16 residues. The trim removed 0 bases at V and 3 bases at J, leaving 3 bases unmatched. CDR3 DNA sequence: TGTGCCAGCAGTGACTCACCTAGCGGGGTCTACAATGAGCAGTTCTTC. Its protein is CASSDSPSGVYNEQFF.

V gene TRBV7-9 combines with J gene TRBJ1-2; 7 nucleotides agree with TRBD1. The CDR3 is made up of 14 amino acids. The trim removed 1 base at V and 6 bases at J, leaving 5 bases unmatched. CDR1 is SEHNR, CDR2 FQNEAQ, per germline (reference sequence). This CDR3 is CASSLGPGGDGYTF. CDR3 coding DNA: TGTGCCAGCAGCTTAGGTCCAGGGGGAGATGGCTACACCTTC.

This clone was counted a single time. The J gene is TRBJ2-1, the V gene TRBV5-4; 12 positions agree with TRBD2. The J segment lost 6 bases and the V segment lost 4 bases, leaving 2 bases of the junction unmatched. The germline CDR1 and CDR2 sequences are SGHNT and YYREEE (reference sequence). The CDR3 is 14 residues long. As DNA, the CDR3 is TGTGCCAGCAGCCTGGGACTAGCGGGCAATGAGCAGTTCTTC. It specifies CASSLGLAGNEQFF.

This sequence joins TRBV28 and TRBJ1-2; D is unresolved. V lost 7 bases and J 0 bases, leaving 9 bases between the germline ends. The CDR3 runs to 13 residues. From germline, CDR1 is MDHEN and CDR2 SYDVKM. The DNA of the CDR3 is TGTGCCAGCAAGGAGACTACTAACTATGGCTACACCTTC. Amino acids: CASKETTNYGYTF.

V usage is TRBV13 and J usage is TRBJ1-6; D not resolved. Trimming cost V 5 bases and J 7 bases, with 15 bases left between them. The CDR3 extends over 15 amino acids. The germline CDR1 and CDR2 sequences are PRHDT and FYEKMQ (reference sequence). This chain's CDR3 is CASSPPGVGNSPLHF. The DNA for the CDR3 is TGTGCCAGCAGCCCTCCCGGGGTTGGGAATTCACCCCTCCACTTT.

The chain uses TRBV28 and TRBJ1-5; D remains unclear. Germline assignment: CDR1 MDHEN and CDR2 SYDVKM. This CDR3 comprises 14 residues. Trimming took off 3 bases at V and 7 bases at J, with 13 bases between the two ends. The CDR3 coding sequence is TGTGCCAGCAGTTTGAACGCGGGGTTGCAGCCCCAGCATTTT. Its translation: CASSLNAGLQPQHF.

This clone was recorded only once. The chain is built from TRBV11-3 and TRBJ2-7, with TRBD2 as a possible D gene (6 bases). In germline, CDR1 is SGHNT, CDR2 YENEEA. The CDR3 spans 13 residues. V shed 0 bases and J shed 6 bases, with 9 bases lying between them. The DNA for the CDR3 is TGTGCCAGCAGCTTAGAGGAGGGCAGCGAGCAGTACTTC. Translation gives CASSLEEGSEQYF.

This chain connects TRBV30 to TRBJ1-4; TRBD1 is a possible D gene (6 bases). CDR1 is GTSNPN and CDR2 is SVGIG in the germline V gene (reference sequence). The CDR3 spans 14 residues. Between the trimmed V and J ends, which lost 0 bases and 5 bases, there was a span of 10 bases. The DNA of the CDR3 is TGTGCCTGGAGTGTCTGGACAGCGAATGAAAAACTGTTTTTT. It translates to CAWSVWTANEKLFF.

The rearrangement links TRBV19 to TRBJ1-6; no clear D gene. V dropped 6 bases and J dropped 0 bases, with 12 bases sitting between them. Germline V lookup: CDR1 LNHDA, CDR2 SQIVND (reference sequence). The CDR3 is made up of 16 amino acids. CDR3 nucleotide sequence: TGTGCCAGTAGAAGAGACGGGGTCTCCTATAATTCACCCCTCCACTTT. It specifies CASRRDGVSYNSPLHF.

This rearrangement joins TRBV4-3 to TRBJ2-2, with TRBD1 matching over 7 bases. V trimming: 3 bases; J trimming: 2 bases; junction bases outside the gene matches: 3. The CDR3 is 15 amino acids. Germline lookup yields CDR1 LGHNA and CDR2 YSLEER. The chain's CDR3 is CASSQRTGNTGELFF. The CDR3 nucleotides are TGCGCCAGCAGCCAGAGGACAGGCAACACCGGGGAGCTGTTTTTT.

V and J are TRBV6-5 and TRBJ2-1; a weak D match, TRBD1 (5 bases). Trimming left V 0 bases short and J 13 bases short, with 22 bases between. This CDR3 spans 16 amino acids. CDR1 MNHEY and CDR2 SVGAGI come from the germline V gene. Here the CDR3 reads CASSYSGVDRRKAQFF. The CDR3 DNA reads as TGTGCCAGCAGTTACTCAGGGGTAGATAGGAGAAAAGCACAGTTCTTC.

This chain joins TRBV7-8 and TRBJ2-3, with TRBD1 identical over 8 bases. The CDR3 contains 17 residues. The germline V gene has CDR1 SGHVS and CDR2 FQNEAQ. Trimming took 2 bases from V and 5 from J; bases not matched to a gene: 12. DNA of the CDR3: TGTGCCAGCAGCTTATTGTTGGGCAGGGGGCTTGGAGATACGCAGTATTTT. This translates into CASSLLLGRGLGDTQYF. Using reference TRBV7-8 and TRBJ2-3 for the parts outside the CDR3, the full variable domain is GAGVSQSPRYKVAKRGQDVALRCDPISGHVSLFWYQQALGQGPEFLTYFQNEAQLDKSGLPSDRFFAERPEGSVSTLKIQRTQQEDSAVYLCASSLLLGRGLGDTQYFGPGTRLTVL.

The chain couples TRBV10-3 to TRBJ1-2; TRBD1 matches 7 bases. There are 15 residues in the CDR3. With V trimmed by 4 bases and J by 4 bases, 9 bases remained unmatched. The germline CDR1 and CDR2 sequences are ENHRY and SYGVKD. Here the CDR3 DNA reads TGTGCCATCAGTGTGGACAGGACGGGTCCCTATGGCTACACCTTC. It is translated as CAISVDRTGPYGYTF.

The J gene is TRBJ2-7, the V gene TRBV7-9; the D gene is possibly TRBD1 (8 bases). V lost 5 bases to trimming and J lost 2 bases, with 19 bases between them. Germline CDR1 reads SEHNR; CDR2 reads FQNEAQ (reference sequence). The CDR3 is made up of 16 amino acids. The CDR3 nucleotides are TGTGCCAGCAGCGGCCCTTGGACAGGGACTACCTACGAGCAGTACTTC. It specifies CASSGPWTGTTYEQYF.

This clone appeared once. The chain carries TRBV5-1 and TRBJ2-5, with 12 positions matching TRBD1. V lost 3 bases, J lost 5 bases, and 8 bases stayed unmatched. Germline V lookup: CDR1 SGHRS, CDR2 YFSETQ. CDR3 length: 16 amino acids. As DNA, the CDR3 is TGCGCCAGCAGCTGGACGGGACAGGGGGCAGGGGAGACCCAGTACTTC. It is translated as CASSWTGQGAGETQYF.

The chain carries TRBV12-5 and TRBJ1-1; D may be TRBD1 (5 bases). This CDR3 has 17 residues. Trimming removed 0 bases from V and 1 base from J, with 15 bases in between. In germline, CDR1 is LGHNT, CDR2 FRNRAP. The CDR3 sequence: CASGLVLGRAPNTEAFF. CDR3 DNA: TGTGCTAGTGGTTTGGTACTGGGCAGGGCTCCGAACACTGAAGCTTTCTTT. Together with reference TRBV12-5 and TRBJ1-1, the CDR3 gives the full variable domain: DARVTQTPRHKVTEMGQEVTMRCQPILGHNTVFWYRQTMMQGLELLAYFRNRAPLDDSGMPKDRFSAEMPDATLATLKIQPSEPRDSAVYFCASGLVLGRAPNTEAFFGQGTRLTVV.